The sequence of this TCR beta chain was determined in a study of spatial heterogeneity in lung cancer. General study results and limits: The number of expanded tumor alpha and beta chains correlated with mutation number.

The CDR3 runs 13 residues. Germline CDR1 is SQVTM and CDR2 is ANQGSEA. V gave up 8 bases and J gave up 0 bases, with 10 bases separating them. As to time point: sample taken at primary tumor resection. Remarks on this clonotype: Its antigen remains unidentified.

TCRdb itself ran the 5' RACE reads through MiXCR, one entry per CDR3 protein. Of around 3,600 distinct CDR3 sequences listed, 25% to 35% are singletons. The input for sequencing was lung tumor tissue, taken at surgery. The chain couples TRBV29-1 to TRBJ2-2; either TRBD1 or TRBD2 may fit D (5 bases each). This clonotype was obtained from a male donor with early-stage non-small cell lung cancer. The CDR3 DNA reads TGCAGCACCGGGACGGCGAACACCGGGGAGCTGTTTTTT. Translation gives CSTGTANTGELFF.